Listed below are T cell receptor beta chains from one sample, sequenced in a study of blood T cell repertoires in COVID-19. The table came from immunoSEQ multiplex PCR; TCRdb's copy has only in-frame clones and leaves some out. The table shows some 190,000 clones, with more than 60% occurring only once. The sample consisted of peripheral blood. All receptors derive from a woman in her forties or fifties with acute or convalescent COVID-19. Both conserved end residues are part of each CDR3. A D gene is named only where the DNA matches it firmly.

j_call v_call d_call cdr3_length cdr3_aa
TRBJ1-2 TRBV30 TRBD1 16 CAWSVDRGKINYGYTF
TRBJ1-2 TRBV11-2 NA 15 CASSALRGENYGYTF
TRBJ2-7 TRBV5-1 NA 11 CASGWGGEQYF
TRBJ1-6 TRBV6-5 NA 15 CASSYVRDYNSPLHF
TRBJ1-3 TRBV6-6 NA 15 CASSYGSNSGNTIYF
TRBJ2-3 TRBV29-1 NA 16 CSVVGVRQSSTDTQYF
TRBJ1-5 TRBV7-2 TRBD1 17 CASSKTGTGFSNQPQHF
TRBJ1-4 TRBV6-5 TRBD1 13 CASTGGRGEKLFF
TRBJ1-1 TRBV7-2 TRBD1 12 CASSLDRVEAFF
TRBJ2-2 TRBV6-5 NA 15 CASRSAGGWTGELFF
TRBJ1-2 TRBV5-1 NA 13 CASSLEGAYGYTF
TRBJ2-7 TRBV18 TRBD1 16 CASSSVIGQGATEQYF
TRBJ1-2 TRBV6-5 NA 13 CASTTGTNYGYTF
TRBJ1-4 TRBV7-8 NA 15 CASSARTGSNEKLFF
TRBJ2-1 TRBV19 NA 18 CASRLQKSQGPSYNEQFF
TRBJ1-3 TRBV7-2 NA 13 CASSRTGGNTIYF
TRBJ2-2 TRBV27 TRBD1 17 CASSSIPGTVNTGELFF
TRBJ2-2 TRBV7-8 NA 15 CASSLASTSPGELFF
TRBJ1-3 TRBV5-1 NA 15 CASSLEPGAGNTIYF
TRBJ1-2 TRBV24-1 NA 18 CATSDSSGIGGGAYGYTF
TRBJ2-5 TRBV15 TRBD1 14 CATSREGGSETQYF
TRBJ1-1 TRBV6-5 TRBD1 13 CASTGTENTEAFF